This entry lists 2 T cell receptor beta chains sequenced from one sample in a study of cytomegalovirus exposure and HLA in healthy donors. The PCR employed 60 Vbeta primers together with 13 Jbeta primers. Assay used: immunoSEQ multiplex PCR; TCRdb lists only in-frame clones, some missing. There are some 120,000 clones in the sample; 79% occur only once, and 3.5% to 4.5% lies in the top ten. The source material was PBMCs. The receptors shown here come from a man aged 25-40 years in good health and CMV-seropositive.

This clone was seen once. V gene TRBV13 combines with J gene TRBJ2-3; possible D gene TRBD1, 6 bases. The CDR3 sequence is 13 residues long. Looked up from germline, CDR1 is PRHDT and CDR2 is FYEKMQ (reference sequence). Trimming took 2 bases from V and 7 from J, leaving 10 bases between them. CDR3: CASSLTTGNTQYF. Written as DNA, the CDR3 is TGTGCCAGCAGCTTAACCACAGGGAATACGCAGTATTTT.

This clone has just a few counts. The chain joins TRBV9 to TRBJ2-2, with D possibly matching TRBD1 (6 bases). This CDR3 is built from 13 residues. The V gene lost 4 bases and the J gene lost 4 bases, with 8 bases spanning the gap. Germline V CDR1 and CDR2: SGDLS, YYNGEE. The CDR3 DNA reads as TGTGCCAGCAGCTACAGGGTCACCGGGGAGCTGTTTTTT. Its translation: CASSYRVTGELFF.